A selection of T cell receptor beta chains follows, all from one sample in a study of lung T cells in sarcoidosis with Löfgren's syndrome. TCRdb reprocessed the reads with MiXCR, giving one entry per CDR3 protein. The sample holds tens of thousands of distinct CDR3 sequences; around 20% are singletons and the top ten take about 2.5%. The specimen was CD4+ T cells from PBMCs. The source is a human donor with sarcoidosis (Löfgren's syndrome or another form), or a control subject (not recorded which). The CDR3 runs from the conserved cysteine through the conserved F or W. The order of the fields is V gene, D gene, J gene, clone size, CDR3 DNA, CDR3 protein. The D gene is left open where the match is weak. The size of a clone is reported for some rows only, either as once, few or many, or as a class for expanded clones.

v_call: TRBV2; d_call: -; j_call: TRBJ2-1; clone_size: few; cdr3_nt: TGTGCCAGCAGTGACGACGGGGGGCCAGGAAATGAGCAGTTCTTC; cdr3_aa: CASSDDGGPGNEQFF
v_call: TRBV27; d_call: -; j_call: TRBJ2-3; clone_size: once; cdr3_nt: TGTGCCGGCAGTCTTAGCTTGCCCACAGATACGCAGTATTTT; cdr3_aa: CAGSLSLPTDTQYF
v_call: TRBV29-1; d_call: -; j_call: TRBJ2-5; clone_size: few; cdr3_nt: TGCAGCGTTGTAGCGCAGACCCAAGAGACCCAGTACTTC; cdr3_aa: CSVVAQTQETQYF
v_call: TRBV7-6; d_call: -; j_call: TRBJ2-1; clone_size: many; cdr3_nt: TGTGCCAGCAGCCCCCGGAATAATGAGCAGTTCTTC; cdr3_aa: CASSPRNNEQFF
v_call: TRBV5-4; d_call: -; j_call: TRBJ1-2; clone_size: few; cdr3_nt: TGTGCCAGCAGCCCTCCCCTTGCGATCTATGGCTACACCTTC; cdr3_aa: CASSPPLAIYGYTF
v_call: TRBV5-1; d_call: TRBD2; j_call: TRBJ2-1; clone_size: -; cdr3_nt: TGCGCCAGCAGCCCCGGACTAGGACGGGGTGAGCAGTTCTTC; cdr3_aa: CASSPGLGRGEQFF
v_call: TRBV4-1; d_call: -; j_call: TRBJ2-3; clone_size: -; cdr3_nt: TGCGCCAGCAGCCAAGGGCCCACAGGGCTTAGCACAGATACGCAGTATTTT; cdr3_aa: CASSQGPTGLSTDTQYF
v_call: TRBV24-1; d_call: -; j_call: TRBJ2-7; clone_size: -; cdr3_nt: TGTGCCCGGATAAGGGGCAAAACCTACGAGCAGTACTTC; cdr3_aa: CARIRGKTYEQYF
v_call: TRBV6-1; d_call: -; j_call: TRBJ1-2; clone_size: many; cdr3_nt: TGTGCCAGTTCTCTTAGGAACTATGGCTACACCTTC; cdr3_aa: CASSLRNYGYTF
v_call: TRBV3-1; d_call: -; j_call: TRBJ2-1; clone_size: many; cdr3_nt: TGTGCCAGCAGCCAAGATAGGGAGGAGCAGTTCTTC; cdr3_aa: CASSQDREEQFF
v_call: TRBV6-6; d_call: -; j_call: TRBJ2-7; clone_size: many; cdr3_nt: TGTGCCAGCAGTTACGGGACGCAACTCACCTACGAGCAGTACTTC; cdr3_aa: CASSYGTQLTYEQYF
v_call: TRBV28; d_call: -; j_call: TRBJ1-3; clone_size: many; cdr3_nt: TGTGCCAGCAGTTCCAGGGTCTTCTCTGGAAACACCATATATTTT; cdr3_aa: CASSSRVFSGNTIYF
v_call: TRBV11-2; d_call: TRBD1; j_call: TRBJ1-5; clone_size: -; cdr3_nt: TGTGCCAGCAGAATACCGGGACAGGGAAACAATCAGCCCCAGCATTTT; cdr3_aa: CASRIPGQGNNQPQHF
v_call: TRBV20-1; d_call: TRBD1; j_call: TRBJ2-2; clone_size: -; cdr3_nt: TGCAGTGCTAGAGATCTGATTAGGACAGGGAACACCGGGGAGCTGTTTTTT; cdr3_aa: CSARDLIRTGNTGELFF
v_call: TRBV12-3/TRBV12-4; d_call: -; j_call: TRBJ2-5; clone_size: many; cdr3_nt: TGTGCCAGCAGTTCCCCGGACAGAAAAGAGACCCAGTACTTC; cdr3_aa: CASSSPDRKETQYF
v_call: TRBV20-1; d_call: TRBD1; j_call: TRBJ1-1; clone_size: many; cdr3_nt: TGCGGCGCCTCCGGCCGAGGACAGGGGAGGTTCACTGAAGCTTTCTTT; cdr3_aa: CGASGRGQGRFTEAFF
v_call: TRBV6-6; d_call: TRBD2; j_call: TRBJ2-6; clone_size: -; cdr3_nt: TGTGCCAGCAGTTACTCGAAGGGGAGGGGCCCTGGGGCCAACGTCCTGACTTTC; cdr3_aa: CASSYSKGRGPGANVLTF
v_call: TRBV28; d_call: -; j_call: TRBJ1-1; clone_size: once; cdr3_nt: TGTGCCGGCACCGAGGGACGGAGGAACACTAAAGCTTTCTTT; cdr3_aa: CAGTEGRRNTKAFF
v_call: TRBV3-1; d_call: TRBD1; j_call: TRBJ1-2; clone_size: -; cdr3_nt: TGTGCCAGCAGCCAAGACAGGGGGCACACCTTC; cdr3_aa: CASSQDRGHTF
v_call: TRBV2; d_call: -; j_call: TRBJ2-1; clone_size: many; cdr3_nt: TGTGCCAGCAGTGTCTTGGGTGAGCAGTTCTTC; cdr3_aa: CASSVLGEQFF